The rows below give T cell receptor beta chains drawn from one sample of a study of beta chain features in type 1 diabetes. Profiled with immunoSEQ multiplex PCR; TCRdb holds only in-frame clones, not every one. The profile shows 850,000 to 900,000 clones, under 20% of them singletons. The sample taken for sequencing was naive CD4+ T cells from blood. The origin of the receptors is a woman under 30 in good health. The CDR3 runs from the conserved cysteine through the conserved F or W. The order of the fields is J gene, V gene, clone size, CDR3 protein. Size tells how often a clone was seen (once, few, many) or the class of an expanded clone, and some rows leave it out.

TRBJ1-5,TRBV7-2,few,CASSLIREPQHF
TRBJ2-7,TRBV7-2,NA,CASSQNAYSYEQYF
TRBJ2-1,TRBV4-2,NA,CASSLIRQGVSSGRALPRNEQFF
TRBJ1-2,TRBV19,NA,CASSEFTALPYGYTF
TRBJ2-7,TRBV9,NA,CASSEGSGYEQYF
TRBJ2-7,TRBV18,NA,CASSNLAGIYEQYF
NA,TRBV20-1,NA,CSAGHRYEQYF
TRBJ2-2,TRBV11-2,few,CASSLESSRGRTGELFF
TRBJ2-3,TRBV18,NA,CASSRPGGSVTDTQYF
TRBJ1-5,TRBV18,NA,CASSADSNQPQHF
TRBJ2-7,TRBV5-6,few,CASSLHPTSSEQYF
TRBJ2-1,TRBV4-2,few,CASSPGTGGSYNEQFF
TRBJ2-5,TRBV7-9,NA,CASSVGRTSTAWETQYF
TRBJ2-1,TRBV7-3,NA,CASSTLLAGGPGSYNEQFF
TRBJ2-3,TRBV5-8,NA,CASSLAGASTDTQYF
TRBJ2-3,TRBV14,NA,CASSQERVAENTDTQYF
TRBJ2-5,TRBV7-8,NA,CASSFAGAETQYF
TRBJ1-2,TRBV25-1,NA,CASSRTQGHYGYTF
TRBJ2-1,TRBV7-9,few,CASSSRGLVAGASYNEQFF
TRBJ1-4,TRBV7-2,few,CASSLFRSPGPDNEKLFF
TRBJ2-2,TRBV5-1,NA,CASSLGTANTGELFF
TRBJ1-1,TRBV7-9,NA,CASSLVDADTEAFF
TRBJ2-7,TRBV7-2,few,CASSILAGGVYEQYF
TRBJ2-7,TRBV28,NA,CASSLIRRVHMAYF
TRBJ2-1,TRBV7-2,few,CASSAGSNEQFF
TRBJ2-7,TRBV6-6,NA,CASTPRDSYEQYF
TRBJ2-7,TRBV11-2,NA,CASSPGQHYEQYF
TRBJ1-2,TRBV19,NA,CASSIGGSGQFGGYTF
TRBJ2-7,TRBV9,NA,CASSPSGTGVYEQYF
TRBJ2-7,TRBV5-1,few,CASSPTGGNEQYF
TRBJ2-3,TRBV29-1,few,CSVRGRHQDTQYF
TRBJ1-5,TRBV28,few,CASSLRTGTGGLGNQPQHF
TRBJ2-7,TRBV25-1,NA,CASRKDSNSYEQYF
TRBJ1-1,TRBV6-5,NA,CAIRAVGIEAFF
TRBJ2-7,TRBV28,NA,CASSFVRYEQYF
TRBJ2-7,TRBV6-5,NA,CASSYSGGITYEQYF
TRBJ2-6,TRBV6-5,few,CASSAQSSGANVLTF
TRBJ1-4,TRBV6-5,NA,CASSSSGTGREKLFF
TRBJ2-3,TRBV7-2,NA,CASSLNRGQDTQYF
TRBJ2-7,TRBV28,few,CASSLMAYEQYF
TRBJ1-1,TRBV21-1,NA,CASSKAGQGDLDTEAFF
TRBJ2-1,TRBV4-3,NA,CASSQLAPSVTNEQFF
TRBJ2-7,TRBV2,few,CASNTGGYEQYF
TRBJ2-1,TRBV28,few,CASSLAESEQFF
TRBJ2-1,TRBV5-4,NA,CASSLGLGSYNEQFF
TRBJ2-3,TRBV5-1,few,CASSLPGLAGAKDTQYF
TRBJ2-3,TRBV7-2,few,CASSLRRHGGMYF
TRBJ2-3,TRBV1,few,CTSSHARGAPASGSGTDTQYF
TRBJ2-5,TRBV2,few,CASSLAFGTQYF
TRBJ2-1,TRBV10-2,few,CASGQTSGPYNEQFF
TRBJ2-3,TRBV18,NA,CASSPRSLAGDTQYF
TRBJ2-7,TRBV7-2,few,CASSSMGQFYEQYF
TRBJ2-1,TRBV10-3,few,CAGGQGNEQFF
TRBJ2-4,TRBV6-6,few,CASSLTGVGKNIQYF
TRBJ2-7,TRBV6-6,few,CASSYLAGGSYEQYF